The clone carrying this T cell receptor (beta chain) was recorded many times. Antigen specificity is unknown. With 10%, 30% or 50% of RNA, about 20,000 to 1,100,000 naive CD8 T cells were sequenced. The source of the sample is a study of molecular identifiers for immune sequencing clone quantification. Study outcomes and limitations: More than 98% of effector molecules, versus under 1% of naive-cell molecules, belonged to clones above 20 RNA copies.

CDR3 length equals 12 residues. CDR1 and CDR2 from the germline V gene are SGHRS and YFSETQ. The ends were cut back, 0 bases at V and 5 bases at J, with 5 bases in the middle. Each CDR3 protein gets one entry after TCRdb re-called the PCR reads with MiXCR. The repertoire holds around 460,000 distinct CDR3 sequences, over 20% seen once, with about 0.78% in the top ten. Sequencing was done on a sample of naive CD8+ T cells from blood, with Jurkat cell RNA spiked in. Subset: FACS-sorted CD8+CD4-CCR7+CD45RA+ naive T cells. This TCR was recovered from a human donor in good health. Some libraries in this study had Jurkat cell RNA spiked in. This sequence joins TRBV5-1 and TRBJ2-5; D gene uncertain. CDR3 protein: CASSLAGETQYF. The CDR3 DNA sequence: TGCGCCAGCAGCTTGGCCGGGGAGACCCAGTACTTC.